This entry lists 29 T cell receptor beta chains sequenced from one sample in a study of shared T cell receptors in the human thymus. The repertoire was sequenced with immunoSEQ multiplex PCR; TCRdb's copy has only in-frame clones and lacks some. The sample records hundreds of thousands of clones, 70% to 80% being singletons. This same sample was also taken into another study, of human thymus T cells.

The sample was thymocytes. Receptor source: a boy younger than two with a congenital heart defect.

The CDR3 protein is CASSTLGQGNQPQHF. The CDR3 DNA reads TGTGCCAGCAGTACCTTGGGACAGGGAAATCAGCCCCAGCATTTT. The chain couples TRBV27 to TRBJ1-5; 9 bases line up with TRBD1. CDR1 is MNHEY, CDR2 SMNVEV, per germline (reference sequence). The CDR3 sequence is 15 residues long. V shed 5 bases and J 4 bases; nucleotides not matched to a gene: 6.

The J gene is TRBJ2-7, the V gene TRBV30; D may be TRBD2 (5 bases). Looked up from germline, CDR1 is GTSNPN and CDR2 is SVGIG (reference sequence). The CDR3 covers 16 residues. The CDR3 sequence is CASGREGGHLSYEQYF. The CDR3 coding sequence is TGTGCATCGGGGAGAGAAGGCGGGCACCTCTCCTACGAGCAGTACTTC.

The chain couples TRBV5-1 to TRBJ2-1, with D maybe TRBD2 (6 bases). The CDR3 totals 15 residues. The germline V gene has CDR1 SGHRS and CDR2 YFSETQ. V gave up 5 bases and J gave up 6 bases, with 18 bases separating them. The CDR3 protein is CASRTRREALNEQFF. Here the CDR3 DNA reads TGCGCCAGCAGAACTCGGAGGGAAGCCCTCAATGAGCAGTTCTTC.

The chain joins TRBV2 to TRBJ2-7; 9 bases are a match to TRBD1. V was pared by 1 base and J by 3 bases, with 7 bases of the junction left unmatched. Germline loops: CDR1 SNHLY, CDR2 FYNNEI. This CDR3 is 16 amino acids long. The CDR3 DNA reads TGTGCCAGCAGTGAAGGGGACAGGGAGAACAGCTACGAGCAGTACTTC. Its translation: CASSEGDRENSYEQYF.

The chain is built from TRBV5-6 and TRBJ2-5, with 8 bases fitting TRBD1. Germline V gene lookup returns CDR1 SGHDT and CDR2 YYEEEE. V was pared by 0 bases and J by 0 bases, with 1 base of the junction left unmatched. The CDR3 extends over 15 amino acids. CDR3 nucleotides: TGTGCCAGCAGCTTGGAACAGGGGGACCAAGAGACCCAGTACTTC. This encodes CASSLEQGDQETQYF.

The sample holds a few counts of this clone. Other DNA sequences from this sample encode an identical CDR3 as well. The rearrangement joins TRBV7-2 to TRBJ1-5; weak D call: TRBD1 (5 bases). CDR3 length equals 15 residues. The germline CDR1 and CDR2 sequences are SGHTA and FQGNSA. V lost 3 bases, J lost 2 bases, and 11 bases lay in between. Here the CDR3 reads CASSLGGEGNQPQHF. For the CDR3, the DNA is TGTGCCAGCAGCTTGGGGGGGGAAGGCAATCAGCCCCAGCATTTT. Supplemented by reference TRBV7-2 and TRBJ1-5, the full variable domain reads GAGVSQSPSNKVTEKGKDVELRCDPISGHTALYWYRQSLGQGLEFLIYFQGNSAPDKSGLPSDRFSAERTGGSVSTLTIQRTQQEDSAVYLCASSLGGEGNQPQHFGDGTRLSIL.

This chain joins TRBV5-4 and TRBJ2-5; the D gene is possibly TRBD2 (6 bases). Germline V CDR1 and CDR2: SGHNT, YYREEE (reference sequence). V lost 6 bases and J 2 bases, leaving 14 bases between the germline ends. This CDR3 spans 14 amino acids. The CDR3 loop is CASNGGPGQETQYF. In DNA, the CDR3 is TGTGCCAGCAACGGAGGGCCAGGGCAAGAGACCCAGTACTTC.

The rearrangement joins TRBV30 to TRBJ1-2; the match to TRBD1 covers 7 bases. Losses at the gene ends were 3 bases for V and 8 bases for J; bases not matched to a gene: 9. The CDR3 totals 13 residues. The V gene's germline CDR1 is GTSNPN and CDR2 SVGIG (reference sequence). The CDR3 DNA reads as TGTGCCTGGAGGTCACAGGGGACGAAGGGCTACACCTTC. Translating it yields CAWRSQGTKGYTF.

The chain links TRBV6-5 to TRBJ2-5; D unclear. CDR1 and CDR2 (germline): MNHEY, SVGAGI. This CDR3 has 13 residues. V was pared by 0 bases and J by 5 bases, with 7 bases between. DNA of the CDR3: TGTGCCAGCAGTTACTCGAGGTTGGAGACCCAGTACTTC. Protein product: CASSYSRLETQYF.

The CDR3 protein is CASRIPAGNSYEQYF. CDR3 nucleotides: TGTGCCAGCAGGATCCCGGCGGGAAACTCCTACGAGCAGTACTTC. J is TRBJ2-5 and V is TRBV27, with D tentatively TRBD2 (6 bases). The end of the DNA is better explained by TRBJ2-7, so the J call may be wrong. The CDR3 runs 15 residues. In germline, CDR1 is MNHEY, CDR2 SMNVEV (reference sequence).

This clone has a single count. V is TRBV29-1 and J is TRBJ2-3; D perhaps matches TRBD1 (7 bases). CDR3 size: 17 residues. V gave up 1 base and J gave up 4 bases, with 21 bases separating them. The V gene's germline CDR1 is SQVTM and CDR2 ANQGSEA. CDR3 sequence (DNA): TGCAGCGTTGAAGGCGGGGACAGCCGCGGACCTTCAGATACGCAGTATTTT. This sequence encodes CSVEGGDSRGPSDTQYF.

The chain couples TRBV4-1 to TRBJ2-7; D is ambiguous. Between the trimmed V and J ends, which lost 1 base and 2 bases, there was a span of 6 bases. The V gene's germline CDR1 is MGHRA and CDR2 YSYEKL. The CDR3 is 13 amino acids. The CDR3 region is CASSQGQTYEQYF. CDR3 nucleotide sequence: TGCGCCAGCAGCCAAGGTCAGACCTACGAGCAGTACTTC.

The genes are TRBV27 and TRBJ2-1; no reliable D call. Germline CDR1 MNHEY, CDR2 SMNVEV (reference sequence). The CDR3 has 12 residues. Trimming took 4 bases from V and 2 from J, leaving 3 bases between them. The CDR3 reads CASSSTYNEQFF. CDR3 nucleotide sequence: TGTGCCAGCAGTTCCACCTACAATGAGCAGTTCTTC.

The CDR3 sequence: CASNLPGQGWYTGELFF. As DNA, the CDR3 is TGTGCCAGTAATCTCCCGGGACAGGGATGGTACACCGGGGAGCTGTTTTTT. The rearrangement joins TRBV19 to TRBJ2-2, with TRBD1 matching over 9 bases. The CDR3 has 17 amino acids. The V gene end was trimmed by 7 bases and the J gene end by 3 bases; junction bases not matched to a gene: 12. Germline V gene sequence: CDR1 LNHDA, CDR2 SQIVND (reference sequence).

V usage is TRBV30 and J usage is TRBJ2-1, with 10 bases that match TRBD2. This CDR3 is built from 17 residues. Germline CDR1 is GTSNPN and CDR2 is SVGIG (reference sequence). Trimming at V came to 7 bases and at J to 7 bases, leaving 19 bases not matched to a gene. CDR3 coding DNA: TGTGCCTCGCAACTAGCGGGAACTTCCTTACACGGGAATGAGCAGTTCTTC. Translation: CASQLAGTSLHGNEQFF.

V and J are TRBV19 and TRBJ1-3; 8 bases line up with TRBD1. This CDR3 comprises 12 residues. The trim removed 4 bases at V and 9 bases at J, leaving 2 bases unmatched. Germline values: CDR1 LNHDA, CDR2 SQIVND (reference sequence). The CDR3, as DNA: TGTGCCAGTAGTAGCGACAGGGGCACCATATATTTT. The encoded protein is CASSSDRGTIYF.

V and J are TRBV19 and TRBJ1-2; 7 nucleotides agree with TRBD1. The CDR3 covers 15 residues. With V trimmed by 3 bases and J by 8 bases, 12 bases remained unmatched. Germline V gene lookup returns CDR1 LNHDA and CDR2 SQIVND (reference sequence). The CDR3, as DNA: TGTGCCAGTAGTATGACCCCGGACAGGTTTAGGGGCTACACCTTC. Translating gives CASSMTPDRFRGYTF.

A single count supports this clone. This rearrangement joins TRBV6-1 to TRBJ1-1; possible D gene TRBD1, 5 bases. CDR3 size: 13 residues. CDR1 MNHNS and CDR2 SASEGT come from the germline V gene. The CDR3 DNA follows: TGTGCAAGTACTCATTTCAGGGACACTGAAGCTTTCTTT. Encoded protein: CASTHFRDTEAFF.

The chain joins TRBV9 to TRBJ2-1; 15 positions agree with TRBD2. Trimming cost V 4 bases and J 6 bases; bases outside gene matches: 17. From germline, CDR1 is SGDLS and CDR2 YYNGEE. CDR3 length: 20 residues. CDR3 nucleotide sequence: TGTGCCAGCAGCTCCTTTCAGGGGACTAGCGGGAGGTGGCATCCCAATGAGCAGTTCTTC. Protein: CASSSFQGTSGRWHPNEQFF.

The chain is built from TRBV11-3 and TRBJ2-3, with TRBD2 identical over 10 bases. V was clipped by 4 bases and J by 3 bases; unmatched bases: 13. This CDR3 has 18 amino acids. CDR1 is SGHNT, CDR2 YENEEA, per germline. The CDR3 DNA sequence: TGTGCCAGCAGCTCCCGGGCCCCTTCTAGCGGGAGTACAGATACGCAGTATTTT. Encoded protein: CASSSRAPSSGSTDTQYF. Together with reference TRBV11-3 and TRBJ2-3, the CDR3 gives the full variable domain: EAGVVQSPRYKIIEKKQPVAFWCNPISGHNTLYWYLQNLGQGPELLIRYENEEAVDDSQLPKDRFSAERLKGVDSTLKIQPAELGDSAVYLCASSSRAPSSGSTDTQYFGPGTRLTVL.

The gene calls are TRBV7-2 and TRBJ2-7; 9 positions agree with TRBD1. The germline V gene has CDR1 SGHTA and CDR2 FQGNSA. This CDR3 has 15 amino acids. V was clipped by 4 bases and J by 3 bases; unmatched bases: 7. The CDR3 DNA follows: TGTGCCAGCAGCTCTCGGACAGGGGCCTACTACGAGCAGTACTTC. This gives the protein CASSSRTGAYYEQYF.

This clone has only a few counts. The J gene is TRBJ2-5, the V gene TRBV2; TRBD1 might be the D (7 bases). The CDR3 spans 11 residues. In germline, CDR1 is SNHLY, CDR2 FYNNEI. V lost 7 bases, J lost 9 bases, and 12 bases lay in between. CDR3 amino acids: CASIARGAQYF. The CDR3 nucleotides are TGTGCCAGCATAGCCAGGGGGGCCCAGTACTTC. The full variable domain, rest sourced from reference TRBV2 and TRBJ2-5, is EPEVTQTPSHQVTQMGQEVILRCVPISNHLYFYWYRQILGQKVEFLVSFYNNEISEKSEIFDDQFSVERPDGSNFTLKIRSTKLEDSAMYFCASIARGAQYFGPGTRLLVL.

The rearrangement joins TRBV4-2 to TRBJ2-3; D possibly corresponds to TRBD2 (6 bases). V was shortened by 0 bases and J by 5 bases, with 21 bases between the two germline ends. The CDR3 loop spans 18 amino acids. Germline V gives CDR1 LGHNA, CDR2 YNFKEQ. The CDR3 is CASSQDLGAGRLRDTQYF. The CDR3 DNA follows: TGTGCCAGCAGCCAAGATCTTGGCGCGGGAAGGTTAAGAGATACGCAGTATTTT.

The rearrangement uses TRBV19 and TRBJ2-3; 8 positions match TRBD2. Trimming took 4 bases from V and 5 from J; bases not matched to a gene: 11. CDR1 is LNHDA and CDR2 is SQIVND in the germline V gene (reference sequence). The CDR3 is made up of 16 amino acids. This CDR3 is CASSTHGGRWKDTQYF. For the CDR3, the DNA is TGTGCCAGTAGTACCCATGGCGGGAGGTGGAAAGATACGCAGTATTTT.

The rearrangement joins TRBV14 to TRBJ2-7; 9 bases are a match to TRBD1. The CDR3 sequence is 15 residues long. Germline values: CDR1 SGHDN, CDR2 FVKESK. The J segment lost 3 bases and the V segment lost 3 bases, leaving 6 bases of the junction unmatched. CDR3 nucleotide sequence: TGTGCCAGCAGCCAGGGACAGGGAGGAAACTACGAGCAGTACTTC. Translation gives CASSQGQGGNYEQYF.

The chain uses TRBV14 and TRBJ2-1; D gene ambiguous. CDR3 length: 11 residues. Trimming took 3 bases from V and 9 from J, leaving 6 bases between them. CDR1 is SGHDN, CDR2 FVKESK, per germline. CDR3 region: CASSQAFEQFF. CDR3 coding DNA: TGTGCCAGCAGCCAGGCCTTTGAGCAGTTCTTC.

The rearrangement uses TRBV10-3 and TRBJ1-2; maybe TRBD1 (6 bases). Germline CDR1 and CDR2: ENHRY and SYGVKD. The V end was cut by 7 bases, the J end by 0 bases, with 12 bases between. There are 14 residues in the CDR3. The chain's CDR3 is CAINGQRANYGYTF. CDR3 coding DNA: TGTGCCATCAACGGACAGCGAGCTAACTATGGCTACACCTTC.

The chain employs TRBV2 and TRBJ2-7; D is possibly TRBD2 (5 bases). CDR1 is SNHLY, CDR2 FYNNEI, per germline. The V gene lost 7 bases and the J gene lost 1 base, with 11 bases spanning the gap. The CDR3 totals 13 residues. DNA for the CDR3: TGTGCCAGCATCGACTTAGCGTCCTACGAGCAGTACTTC. It is translated as CASIDLASYEQYF. Based on the CDR3 plus reference TRBV2 and TRBJ2-7, the full variable domain is EPEVTQTPSHQVTQMGQEVILRCVPISNHLYFYWYRQILGQKVEFLVSFYNNEISEKSEIFDDQFSVERPDGSNFTLKIRSTKLEDSAMYFCASIDLASYEQYFGPGTRLTVT.

The chain recombines TRBV21-1 with TRBJ2-7; the tabulated D call, TRBD2, remains unverified against the DNA. TRBV21-1 is classified as a pseudogene. This CDR3 has 15 residues. Here the CDR3 DNA reads TGTGCCAGCAGCAGGGCTAGCGGGCTCGCCTACGAGCAGTACTTC. Amino acids: CASSRASGLAYEQYF.